Listed here is a single TCR beta chain. Which antigen it targets is not known. Base qualities are not provided; no much larger clone lies one nucleotide away. The immunoSEQ Assay was the method used to sequence TCRbeta CDR3 regions. After extraction, genomic DNA underwent amplification by bias-controlled multiplex PCR, followed by high-throughput sequencing. The authors' pipeline ran thus. To quantify the absolute abundance of each unique TCRbeta CDR3 region, sequences were collapsed and filtered. Usable DNA was measured by amplifying reference genes present in all nucleated cells, and TCRbeta template counts were normalized to that usable DNA to estimate T cell fraction. Repertoire TCRs were annotated as SARS-CoV-2-specific by exact matching of V gene, CDR3 amino acid sequence and J gene to a known reactive TCR set. The reference SARS-CoV-2 TCR set came from MIRA and was filtered for enrichment in COVID-19-positive ImmuneCODE repertoires, removing public or cross-reactive TCRs. Using the MIRA antigens, annotated TCRs were further analysed by specific ORF or by position within an ORF. Depth was the summed frequency of annotated unique rearrangements, while breadth was defined as annotated unique rearrangements over total unique productive rearrangements. Two-sided Wilcoxon rank-sum tests were used to compare TCR breadth between groups. In its TCRdb copy, this immuneACCESS table keeps in-frame sequences only and misses some clones. Where compared with another copy, unresolved V genes explain less than half of these, and the others have no known cause. V and J calls and clone size are as listed in that table; D and trimming were resolved from the DNA. The sample yields 200,000 to 300,000 clones; approximately 90% were counted once. The ten largest clones add up to 2.9% of the sample.

The data stem from a study of Ad26.COV2.S vaccination and SARS-CoV-2 variants listed by TCRdb under 2021. For context, the study as a whole: Vaccine-arm donors were drawn from COV1001, a multicentre, randomized, double-blind, placebo-controlled phase I-IIa trial of Ad26.COV2.S in healthy adults. Throughout the experiments and outcome assessment, investigators stayed blinded to trial group allocation. TCRbeta repertoire sequencing was used to assess the specificity and breadth of SARS-CoV-2-reactive T cell receptors after Ad26.COV2.S vaccination. Participants in the trial were split at random into five groups of five each, receiving low-dose or high-dose Ad26.COV2.S once or twice, or else placebo on both occasions. The TCR-sequenced set comprised approximately 32 samples: roughly 19 Ad26.COV2.S vaccine recipients, 5 placebo recipients and 8 SARS-CoV-2 convalescent individuals. Ad26.COV2.S was administered intramuscularly at 5 x 10^10 or 1 x 10^11 viral particles, either as a single shot or as two shots given 56 days apart. What the research found in general, with its limitations: Compared with placebo recipients, Ad26.COV2.S recipients showed higher spike-specific TCR breadth (P = 0.0014). Substantial breadth of spike-specific CD8+ and CD4+ T cell responses was reported after vaccination. Vaccine and placebo recipients had similar non-spike TCR breadth, a finding consistent with the vaccine containing only spike. The study was not powered to compare responses between vaccine doses or regimens. The authors noted that total T cell responses may have been underestimated by the TCR breadth and depth analyses.

The sample's treatment or condition label, decoded: about 20 received Ad26.COV2.S at low or high dose, single or two shots; about 5 received placebo; per-sample allocation not given. For vaccine and placebo recipients, the sequenced repertoires came from samples collected on day 63 after the first injection. Between 29 July and 7 August 2020, Cohort 1b enrolled around 24 adults aged 18-55 years at one site in Boston, USA. As a vaccine, Ad26.COV2.S was a replication-incompetent adenovirus type 26 vector that expressed a prefusion-stabilized SARS-CoV-2 spike protein derived from the original Wuhan strain. The CDR3 sequence holds 14 residues, the cysteine and phenylalanine included. Only the CDR3 DNA stays, 42 bases, in frame from base 1. The trim is 5 bases for V and 4 bases for J, with a gap of 12 bases between the germline ends. CDR1 and CDR2 (SEHNR, FQNEAQ) derive from the germline V gene (reference sequence).

The chain is made from TRBV7-9 and TRBJ2-1, and possibly TRBD1, on 6 matching bases. Sequenced here: peripheral blood, sampled in a trial of Ad26.COV2.S vaccine versus placebo. The sequence derives from a person between 18 and 60 years old who received the Ad26.COV2.S COVID-19 vaccine or a placebo. The sequence in DNA is TGTGCCAGCAGCAGCGACAGGAGGTACAATGAGCAGTTCTTC. Translated, it reads CASSSDRRYNEQFF.